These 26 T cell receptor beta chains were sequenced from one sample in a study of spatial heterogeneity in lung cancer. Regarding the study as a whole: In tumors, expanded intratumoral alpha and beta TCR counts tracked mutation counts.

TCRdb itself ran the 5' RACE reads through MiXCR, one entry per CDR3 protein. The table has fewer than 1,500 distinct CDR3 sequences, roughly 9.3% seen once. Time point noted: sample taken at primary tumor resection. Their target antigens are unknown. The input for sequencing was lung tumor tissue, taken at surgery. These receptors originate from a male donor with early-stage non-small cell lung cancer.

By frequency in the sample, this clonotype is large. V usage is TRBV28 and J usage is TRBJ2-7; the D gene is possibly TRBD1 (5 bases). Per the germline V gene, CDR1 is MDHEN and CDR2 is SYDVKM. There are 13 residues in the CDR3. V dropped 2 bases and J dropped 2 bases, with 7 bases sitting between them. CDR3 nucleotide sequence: TGTGCCAGCAGTTTAAGGGGAACCTACGAGCAGTACTTC. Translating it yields CASSLRGTYEQYF.

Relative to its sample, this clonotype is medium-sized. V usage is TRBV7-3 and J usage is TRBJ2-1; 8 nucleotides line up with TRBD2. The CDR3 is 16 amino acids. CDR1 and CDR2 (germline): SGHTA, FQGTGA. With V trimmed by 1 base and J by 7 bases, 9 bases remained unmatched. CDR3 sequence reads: CASSLIPSGSRNEQFF. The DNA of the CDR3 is TGTGCCAGCAGCTTAATTCCCAGCGGGAGTAGGAATGAGCAGTTCTTC.

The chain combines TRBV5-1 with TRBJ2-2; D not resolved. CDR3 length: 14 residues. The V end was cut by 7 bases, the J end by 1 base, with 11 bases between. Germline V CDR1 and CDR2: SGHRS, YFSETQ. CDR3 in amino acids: CASRPAGNTGELFF. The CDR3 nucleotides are TGCGCCAGCCGCCCGGCCGGGAACACCGGGGAGCTGTTTTTT.

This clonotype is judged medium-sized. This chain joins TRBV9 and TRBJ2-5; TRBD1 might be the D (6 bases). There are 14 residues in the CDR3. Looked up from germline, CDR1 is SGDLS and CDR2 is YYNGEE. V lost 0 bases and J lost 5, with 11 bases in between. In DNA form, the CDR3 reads TGTGCCAGCAGCGTAGCTTCAGGGGATGAGACCCAGTACTTC. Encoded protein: CASSVASGDETQYF.

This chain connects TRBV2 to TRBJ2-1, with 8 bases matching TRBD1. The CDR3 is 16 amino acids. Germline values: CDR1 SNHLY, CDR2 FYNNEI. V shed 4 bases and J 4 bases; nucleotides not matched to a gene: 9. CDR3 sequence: CASSARGLLGYNEQFF. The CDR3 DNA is TGTGCCAGCAGTGCCAGGGGGCTTCTAGGATACAATGAGCAGTTCTTC. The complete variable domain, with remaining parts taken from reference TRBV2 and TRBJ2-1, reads EPEVTQTPSHQVTQMGQEVILRCVPISNHLYFYWYRQILGQKVEFLVSFYNNEISEKSEIFDDQFSVERPDGSNFTLKIRSTKLEDSAMYFCASSARGLLGYNEQFFGPGTRLTVL.

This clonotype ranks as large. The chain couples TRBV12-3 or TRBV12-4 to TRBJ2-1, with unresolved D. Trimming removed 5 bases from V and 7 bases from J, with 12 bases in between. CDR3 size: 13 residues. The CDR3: CASSVGSENEQFF. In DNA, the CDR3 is TGTGCCAGCAGTGTCGGGTCCGAAAATGAGCAGTTCTTC.

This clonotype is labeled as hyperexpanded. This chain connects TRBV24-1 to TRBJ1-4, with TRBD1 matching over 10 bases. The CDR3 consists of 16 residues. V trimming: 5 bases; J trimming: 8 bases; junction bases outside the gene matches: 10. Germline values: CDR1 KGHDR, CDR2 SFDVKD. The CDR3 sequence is CATSAPGTGVKEKLFF. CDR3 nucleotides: TGTGCCACCAGTGCCCCTGGGACAGGGGTGAAGGAAAAACTGTTTTTT.

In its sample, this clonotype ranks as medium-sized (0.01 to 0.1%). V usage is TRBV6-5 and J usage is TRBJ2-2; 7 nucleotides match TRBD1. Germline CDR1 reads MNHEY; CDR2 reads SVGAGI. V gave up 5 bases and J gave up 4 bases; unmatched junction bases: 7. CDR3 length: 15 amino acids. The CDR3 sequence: CASSQRGPGTGELFF. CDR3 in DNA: TGTGCCAGCAGTCAGAGGGGGCCGGGCACCGGGGAGCTGTTTTTT.

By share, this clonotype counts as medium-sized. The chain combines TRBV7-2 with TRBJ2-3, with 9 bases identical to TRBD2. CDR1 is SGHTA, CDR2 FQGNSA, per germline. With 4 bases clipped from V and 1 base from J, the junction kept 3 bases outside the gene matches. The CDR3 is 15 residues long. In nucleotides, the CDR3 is TGTGCCAGCAGCTATGGGACTAGCCGCACAGATACGCAGTATTTT. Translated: CASSYGTSRTDTQYF.

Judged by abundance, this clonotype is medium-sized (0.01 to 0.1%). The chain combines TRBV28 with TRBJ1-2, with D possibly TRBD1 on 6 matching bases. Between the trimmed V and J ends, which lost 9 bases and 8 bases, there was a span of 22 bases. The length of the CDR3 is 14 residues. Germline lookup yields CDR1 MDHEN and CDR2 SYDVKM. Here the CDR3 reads CASKGGPLSGGYTF. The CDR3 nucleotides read TGTGCCAGTAAGGGGGGACCCTTAAGTGGAGGCTACACCTTC.

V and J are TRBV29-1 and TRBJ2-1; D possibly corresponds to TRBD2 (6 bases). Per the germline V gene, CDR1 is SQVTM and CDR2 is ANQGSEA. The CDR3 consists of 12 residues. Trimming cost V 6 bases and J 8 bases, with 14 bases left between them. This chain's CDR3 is CSVRGQVDEQFF. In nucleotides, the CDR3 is TGCAGCGTGCGGGGCCAGGTCGATGAGCAGTTCTTC.

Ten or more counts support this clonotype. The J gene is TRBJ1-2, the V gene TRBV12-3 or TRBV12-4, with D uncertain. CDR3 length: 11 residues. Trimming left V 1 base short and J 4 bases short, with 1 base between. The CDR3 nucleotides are TGTGCCAGCAGTTTAGGCTATGGCTACACCTTC. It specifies CASSLGYGYTF.

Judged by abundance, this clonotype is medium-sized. CDR3 bases: TGCAGTGCTAGCTCGACTAGCGGGAGAACAGATACGCAGTATTTT. Protein product: CSASSTSGRTDTQYF. The chain uses TRBV20-1 and TRBJ2-3; the match to TRBD2 covers 12 bases. V shed 3 bases, J shed 3 bases, and the junction held 4 bases outside the gene matches. The CDR3 is 15 amino acids. The germline V gene encodes CDR1 DFQATT and CDR2 SNEGSKA (reference sequence).

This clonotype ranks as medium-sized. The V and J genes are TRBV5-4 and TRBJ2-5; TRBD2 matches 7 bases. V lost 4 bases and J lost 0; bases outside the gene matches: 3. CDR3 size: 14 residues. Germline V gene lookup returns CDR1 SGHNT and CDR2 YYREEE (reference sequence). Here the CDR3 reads CASSGGGHQETQYF. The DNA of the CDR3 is TGTGCCAGCAGCGGGGGAGGGCACCAAGAGACCCAGTACTTC.

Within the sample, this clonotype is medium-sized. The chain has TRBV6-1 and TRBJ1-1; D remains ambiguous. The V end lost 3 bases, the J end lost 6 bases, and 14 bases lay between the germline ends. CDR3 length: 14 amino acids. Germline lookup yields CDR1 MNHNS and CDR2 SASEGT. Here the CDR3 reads CASSDRKRTAEAFF. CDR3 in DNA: TGTGCCAGCAGTGACCGGAAGAGGACGGCTGAAGCTTTCTTT.

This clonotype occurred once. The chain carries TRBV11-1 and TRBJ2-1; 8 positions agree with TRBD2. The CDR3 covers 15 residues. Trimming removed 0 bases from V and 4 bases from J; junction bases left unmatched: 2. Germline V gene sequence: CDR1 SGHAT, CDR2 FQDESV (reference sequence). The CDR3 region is CASSLALAGYNEQFF. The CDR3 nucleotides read TGTGCCAGCAGCTTAGCGCTAGCGGGTTACAATGAGCAGTTCTTC.

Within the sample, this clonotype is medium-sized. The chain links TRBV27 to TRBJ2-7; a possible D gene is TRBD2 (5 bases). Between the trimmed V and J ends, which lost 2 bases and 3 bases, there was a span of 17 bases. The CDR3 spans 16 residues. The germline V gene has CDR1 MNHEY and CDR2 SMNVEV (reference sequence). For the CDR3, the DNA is TGTGCCAGCAGTTTAACAAGCGGAACCCTTATCTACGAGCAGTACTTC. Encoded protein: CASSLTSGTLIYEQYF.

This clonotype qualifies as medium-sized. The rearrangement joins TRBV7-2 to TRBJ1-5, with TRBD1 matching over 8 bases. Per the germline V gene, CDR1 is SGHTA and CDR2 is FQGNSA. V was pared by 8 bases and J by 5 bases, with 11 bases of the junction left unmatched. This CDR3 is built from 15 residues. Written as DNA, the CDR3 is TGTGCCAGCGGCGAAGGACAGGGTTATTATCAGCCCCAGCATTTT. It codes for CASGEGQGYYQPQHF.

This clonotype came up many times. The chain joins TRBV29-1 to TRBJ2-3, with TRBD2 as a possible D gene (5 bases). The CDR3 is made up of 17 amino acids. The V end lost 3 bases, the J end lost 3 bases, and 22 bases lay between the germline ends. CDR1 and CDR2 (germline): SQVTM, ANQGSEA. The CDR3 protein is CSVDSVIKGVGTDTQYF. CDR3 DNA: TGCAGCGTTGATTCGGTCATCAAGGGAGTTGGAACAGATACGCAGTATTTT.

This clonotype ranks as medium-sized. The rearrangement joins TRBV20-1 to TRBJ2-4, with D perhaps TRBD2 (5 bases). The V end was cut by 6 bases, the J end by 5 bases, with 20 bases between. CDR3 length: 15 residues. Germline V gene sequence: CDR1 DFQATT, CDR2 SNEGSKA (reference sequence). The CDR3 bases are TGCAGTGCCTTGAATGCCGAGGGCTATGAAAACATTCAGTACTTC. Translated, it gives CSALNAEGYENIQYF.

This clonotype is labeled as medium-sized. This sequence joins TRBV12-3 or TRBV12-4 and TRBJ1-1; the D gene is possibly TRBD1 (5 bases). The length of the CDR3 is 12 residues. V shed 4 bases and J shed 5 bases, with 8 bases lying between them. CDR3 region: CASSWGRTEAFF. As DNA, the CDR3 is TGTGCCAGCAGTTGGGGGAGGACTGAAGCTTTCTTT.

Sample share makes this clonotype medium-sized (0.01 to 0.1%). The CDR3 loop reads CSVGVRLGGNTEAFF. The DNA of the CDR3 is TGCAGCGTTGGGGTCAGGTTGGGGGGGAACACTGAAGCTTTCTTT. This rearrangement joins TRBV29-1 to TRBJ1-1; possibly TRBD1 for D (5 bases). The CDR3 loop spans 15 amino acids. V lost 4 bases to trimming and J lost 1 base, with 16 bases between them. From germline, CDR1 is SQVTM and CDR2 ANQGSEA.

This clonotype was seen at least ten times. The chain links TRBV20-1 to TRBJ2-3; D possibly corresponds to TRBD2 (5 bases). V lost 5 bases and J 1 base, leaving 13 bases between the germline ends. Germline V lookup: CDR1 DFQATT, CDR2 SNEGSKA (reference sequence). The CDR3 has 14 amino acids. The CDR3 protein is CSAESGSGTDTQYF. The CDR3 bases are TGCAGTGCTGAGTCGGGGAGCGGCACAGATACGCAGTATTTT.

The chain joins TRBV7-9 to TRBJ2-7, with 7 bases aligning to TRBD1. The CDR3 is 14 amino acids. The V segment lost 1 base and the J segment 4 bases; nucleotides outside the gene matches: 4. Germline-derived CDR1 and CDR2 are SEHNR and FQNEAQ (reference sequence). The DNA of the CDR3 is TGTGCCAGCAGCTTAGAAGGGGGCGGATACGAGCAGTACTTC. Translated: CASSLEGGGYEQYF.

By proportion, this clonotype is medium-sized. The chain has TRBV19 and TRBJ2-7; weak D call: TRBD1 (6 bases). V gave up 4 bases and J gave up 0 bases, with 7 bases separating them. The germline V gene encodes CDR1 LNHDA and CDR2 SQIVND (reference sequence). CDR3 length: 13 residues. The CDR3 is CASSRTVSYEQYF. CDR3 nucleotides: TGTGCCAGTAGTAGGACAGTCTCCTACGAGCAGTACTTC.

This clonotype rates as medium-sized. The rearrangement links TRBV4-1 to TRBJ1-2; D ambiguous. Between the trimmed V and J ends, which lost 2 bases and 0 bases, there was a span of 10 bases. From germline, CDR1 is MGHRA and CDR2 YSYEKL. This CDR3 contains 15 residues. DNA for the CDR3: TGCGCCAGCAGCCAAACCCCAGTCCCTAACTATGGCTACACCTTC. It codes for CASSQTPVPNYGYTF.